The 17 T cell receptor beta chains listed next were all sequenced from one sample in a study of T cells expressing NK-cell markers. TCRdb re-called the 5' RACE reads; one entry per CDR3 protein, DNA not given. This sample carries roughly 180,000 distinct CDR3 sequences, with less than 20% going to the ten biggest clones. The source material was blood T cells: a sorted CD56 or NKG2C T cell subset, CD4+ or CD8+ T cells, or bulk PBMC T cells (not recorded which). These receptors all come from a woman between 18 and 70 years old in good health.

The chain carries TRBV29-1 and TRBJ2-7; the TCRdb D gene call, TRBD2, has no DNA to confirm it. This CDR3 region has 12 residues. CDR1 SQVTM and CDR2 ANQGSEA come from the germline V gene. The CDR3 sequence is CSAERGSDEQYF.

The chain couples TRBV20-1 to TRBJ1-6; as DNA is missing, the TRBD1 call by TCRdb cannot be tested. There are 15 residues in the CDR3. Germline CDR1 DFQATT, CDR2 SNEGSKA (reference sequence). CDR3 loop: CSARDRTGRNSPLHF.

V and J are TRBV10-2 and TRBJ2-1; TCRdb selects TRBD2, and the lack of DNA leaves this call unchecked. The CDR3 contains 17 residues. Per the germline V gene, CDR1 is WSHSY and CDR2 is SAAADI. CDR3 in amino acids: CASSRTSGRISYNEQFF.

The chain recombines TRBV2 with TRBJ2-2; TCRdb picks TRBD2, but there is no DNA to check that call. Germline V gene sequence: CDR1 SNHLY, CDR2 FYNNEI. CDR3 length equals 16 residues. The CDR3 loop reads CASPAGSSPNTGELFF.

CDR3 sequence reads: CASSADSGLYF. The chain is built from TRBV2 and TRBJ1-3. Germline V gene data show CDR1 as SNHLY and CDR2 as FYNNEI. CDR3 length: 11 residues.

This chain connects TRBV2 to TRBJ1-4; no DNA is available, so the TRBD1 call from TCRdb remains unchecked. Germline values: CDR1 SNHLY, CDR2 FYNNEI. This CDR3 is built from 14 residues. The CDR3 spells CASTRTVANEKLFF.

V and J are TRBV20-1 and TRBJ2-7; TCRdb reports TRBD1, a call that lacks DNA to check it against. The CDR3 extends over 12 amino acids. Germline CDR1 DFQATT, CDR2 SNEGSKA (reference sequence). The CDR3 sequence: CSAIIREYEQYF.

The chain uses TRBV15 and TRBJ1-1; TCRdb lists TRBD1, though no DNA is available to test this call. Germline values: CDR1 LNHNV, CDR2 YYDKDF (reference sequence). The CDR3 consists of 13 residues. CDR3: CATGGRGTGEAFF.

The rearrangement uses TRBV5-7 and TRBJ1-5; TCRdb selects TRBD1, and the lack of DNA leaves this call unchecked. TRBV5-7 is identified as an open reading frame with a role that is uncertain. The CDR3 contains 14 residues. This CDR3 reads CASSLKQGGQPQHF.

The chain uses TRBV9 and TRBJ2-7; TCRdb designates TRBD1, a call that cannot be tested without DNA. This CDR3 comprises 16 residues. Germline CDR1 SGDLS, CDR2 YYNGEE. The CDR3 loop reads CASSVGVGGTGVEQYF. The full variable domain, rest sourced from reference TRBV9 and TRBJ2-7, is DSGVTQTPKHLITATGQRVTLRCSPRSGDLSVYWYQQSLDQGLQFLIQYYNGEERAKGNILERFSAQQFPDLHSELNLSSLELGDSALYFCASSVGVGGTGVEQYFGPGTRLTVT.

J is TRBJ2-2 and V is TRBV5-1; TCRdb's D call, TRBD1, is unchecked because there is no DNA. Germline V gene lookup returns CDR1 SGHRS and CDR2 YFSETQ. CDR3 length: 16 amino acids. CDR3 region: CASSSPGQGETGELFF.

This rearrangement joins TRBV12-3 or TRBV12-4 to TRBJ2-7. CDR3 length: 12 residues. The CDR3 loop reads CASTGISYEQYF.

The chain links TRBV12-3 or TRBV12-4 to TRBJ1-5. The CDR3 is made up of 14 amino acids. The CDR3 spells CASSFWASNQPQHF.

V usage is TRBV27 and J usage is TRBJ1-4; with no DNA, the TCRdb D assignment of TRBD1 cannot be verified. The CDR3 is made up of 13 amino acids. Germline lookup yields CDR1 MNHEY and CDR2 SMNVEV (reference sequence). The chain's CDR3 is CASSGDINEKLFF.

The chain has TRBV6-1 and TRBJ2-7; the TCRdb call, TRBD1, lacks DNA for checking. The germline CDR1 and CDR2 sequences are MNHNS and SASEGT. The CDR3 runs to 14 residues. The CDR3 sequence: CASSDMAPDYEQYF.

This chain links TRBV18 with TRBJ2-2. Per germline, CDR1 KGHSH and CDR2 LQKENI. This CDR3 has 15 residues. CDR3: CASSPNVANTGELFF. Combining the CDR3 with reference TRBV18 and TRBJ2-2 gives the whole variable domain NAGVMQNPRHLVRRRGQEARLRCSPMKGHSHVYWYRQLPEEGLKFMVYLQKENIIDESGMPKERFSAEFPKEGPSILRIQQVVRGDSAAYFCASSPNVANTGELFFGEGSRLTVL.

V gene TRBV12-3 or TRBV12-4 combines with J gene TRBJ1-6; TCRdb's D call, TRBD1, is unchecked because there is no DNA. The CDR3 has 14 residues. CDR3 protein: CASSTTTGSSPLHF.